These T cell receptor beta chains were read from a single sample in a study of multiple sclerosis patients with progressive multifocal leukoencephalopathy. The data were produced by immunoSEQ multiplex PCR, yet TCRdb's version contains in-frame clones alone and is incomplete. The sample has about 33,000 clones, roughly nine tenths seen once. Sequences were derived from PBMCs, sampled from a patient treated with natalizumab. The receptor source for this set is a human donor with progressive multifocal leukoencephalopathy. The CDR3 runs from the conserved cysteine through the conserved F or W. A D gene is named only where the DNA matches it firmly. Clone size is not always given. Where it is, it says once, few, many or a class for expanded clones.

d_gene	j_gene	abundance	v_gene	CDR3nt	CDR3aa
TRBD1	TRBJ1-3	.	TRBV9	TGTGCCAGCAGCGACGACAGGGCTGGAAACACCATATATTTT	CASSDDRAGNTIYF
.	TRBJ1-4	.	TRBV5-1	TGCGCCAGCACACAGGGACCTAATGAAAAACTGTTTTTT	CASTQGPNEKLFF
.	TRBJ1-2	once	TRBV6-5	TGTGCCAGCAGTTACTCCGGAGCCCCCTATGGCTACACCTTC	CASSYSGAPYGYTF
.	TRBJ2-3	.	TRBV7-2	TGTGCCAGCAGCTTATGGGGGCAGGGATTAGATACGCAGTATTTT	CASSLWGQGLDTQYF
.	TRBJ2-7	medium-sized	TRBV10-3	TGTGCCATCAGTGAGTCTTCCCGCAACGGGGGCGAGCAGTACTTC	CAISESSRNGGEQYF
TRBD2	TRBJ2-7	.	TRBV5-4	TGTGCCAGCAGCTGGGGGGTTAGCGGGGACCACTCCTACGAGCAGTACTTC	CASSWGVSGDHSYEQYF
.	TRBJ2-7	.	TRBV11-1	TGTGCCAGCAGCTTCCGGGGTAGCTACGAGCAGTACTTC	CASSFRGSYEQYF
TRBD2	TRBJ2-3	.	TRBV4-2	TGTGCCAGCAGCCACCAAGCGGGAGTTCAAGATACGCAGTATTTT	CASSHQAGVQDTQYF
.	TRBJ2-7	few	TRBV18	TGTGCCAGCTCACCTGTCAGTGGAGACGAGCAGTACTTC	CASSPVSGDEQYF
.	TRBJ1-1	.	TRBV5-1	TGCGCCAGCAGCTGGGGACTTACGAACACTGAAGCTTTCTTT	CASSWGLTNTEAFF
TRBD1	TRBJ1-2	.	TRBV19	TGTGCCACCACAAGGGGACAGGGGAATGGCTACACCTTC	CATTRGQGNGYTF
.	TRBJ2-2	.	TRBV14	TGTGCCAGCAGCCCAGAGAGGGCCCGGCCGACCGGGGAGCTGTTTTTT	CASSPERARPTGELFF
TRBD2	TRBJ2-2	.	TRBV19	TGTGCCAGCGGGGGGTCAACCTACACCGGGGAGCTGTTTTTT	CASGGSTYTGELFF
.	TRBJ1-5	few	TRBV5-1	TGCGCCAGCAGCTTGCATCCCGGCCAGCCCCAGCATTTT	CASSLHPGQPQHF
.	TRBJ2-7	.	TRBV28	TGTGCCAGCAGTTTAGGGGGTGGGTTATACGAGCAGTACTTC	CASSLGGGLYEQYF
.	TRBJ1-2	once	TRBV7-8	TGTGCCAGCAGCTCAGACGGGGTAGACTATGGCTACACCTTC	CASSSDGVDYGYTF
.	TRBJ1-6	.	TRBV6-1	TGTGCCAGCAGTGAACAGAGCTCCTATAATTCACCCCTCCACTTT	CASSEQSSYNSPLHF
.	TRBJ1-2	.	TRBV27	TGTGCCAGCAGTTTTTGGGACACCCGGGATGGCTACACCTTC	CASSFWDTRDGYTF
TRBD1	TRBJ1-3	.	TRBV28	TGTGCCAGCAGTCCCCGGACAGGGAACTCTGGAAACACCATATATTTT	CASSPRTGNSGNTIYF
.	TRBJ1-5	.	TRBV13	TGTGCCAGCAGCTCGGGGGGCCGAAATGGGCAGCCCCAGCATTTT	CASSSGGRNGQPQHF
TRBD1	TRBJ2-6	.	TRBV18	TGTGCCAGCTCACCATCGGGAACAGGGGGTGCTGGGGCCAACGTCCTGACTTTC	CASSPSGTGGAGANVLTF
.	TRBJ2-6	.	TRBV5-4	TGTGCCAGCAGCTCCCAGGATTCGGCGGCCAACGTCCTGACTTTC	CASSSQDSAANVLTF
.	TRBJ1-5	.	TRBV2	TGTGCCAGCAGTCACCCGGGATGGGATCAGCCCCAGCATTTT	CASSHPGWDQPQHF
TRBD1	TRBJ1-1	.	TRBV7-9	TGTGCCAGCAGCCCTATGTCGCCGGGACAGGGGGTGGAAGCTTTCTTT	CASSPMSPGQGVEAFF
.	TRBJ1-2	.	TRBV19	TGTGCCAGTAGGGACAGCACTAACTATGGCTACACCTTC	CASRDSTNYGYTF
TRBD2	TRBJ2-2	.	TRBV4-3	TGCGCCAGCAGCCAAGATCGGGGGGCCGGGGAGCTGTTTTTT	CASSQDRGAGELFF
.	TRBJ2-3	.	TRBV7-7	TGTGCCAGCAGCTTAGGAGTAGGGGGCACAGATACGCAGTATTTT	CASSLGVGGTDTQYF
.	TRBJ2-7	.	TRBV5-1	TGCGCCAGCAGCTTGGGACTAGGGGACAGCAAATACGAGCAGTACTTC	CASSLGLGDSKYEQYF
.	TRBJ2-7	.	TRBV11-2	TGTGCCAGCAGCTTAGGCCTAAGGGTCTACGAGCAGTACTTC	CASSLGLRVYEQYF
.	TRBJ2-2	.	TRBV7-9	TGTGCCAGCAGCTTGTTCGTCGCCAGTCGGACCGGGGAGCTGTTTTTT	CASSLFVASRTGELFF
.	TRBJ1-2	.	TRBV19	TGTGCCAGTAGTATTATGTTGCGGCAGGACGGCTATACCTTC	CASSIMLRQDGYTF
.	TRBJ1-2	.	TRBV18	TGTGCCAGCTCACCATCGGAGGGACCCTTTTATGGCTACACCTTC	CASSPSEGPFYGYTF
.	TRBJ1-2	.	TRBV19	TGTGCCAGTAGTATAAACAGGGCCTATGGCTACACCTTC	CASSINRAYGYTF
.	TRBJ1-2	.	TRBV29-1	TGCAGCGTTGAATGGGGACTAGGCGATGGCTACACCTTC	CSVEWGLGDGYTF
.	TRBJ2-2	once	TRBV4-3	TGCGCCAGCAGCCAAGATAGGGCGGGTGCCGGGGAGCTGTTTTTT	CASSQDRAGAGELFF
.	TRBJ1-2	once	TRBV29-1	TGCAGCGTTGATTGGGGGTTAAACTATGGCTACACCTTC	CSVDWGLNYGYTF
TRBD1	TRBJ2-3	.	TRBV5-6	TGTGCCAGCAGCTCGGTGACAGGGAAAAGTTTAGGCACAGATACGCAGTATTTT	CASSSVTGKSLGTDTQYF
TRBD2	TRBJ2-1	few	TRBV5-4	TGTGCCAGCAGCTCCCCGGCGGGAGGGGGGAATGAGCAGTTCTTC	CASSSPAGGGNEQFF
TRBD1	TRBJ1-5	.	TRBV7-2	TGTGCCAGCAGCACAGGGGGAAATCAGCCCCAGCATTTT	CASSTGGNQPQHF
TRBD1	TRBJ1-4	.	TRBV5-6	TGTGCCAGCAGCTTGGTTTCAGGGGGAGGTGAAAAACTGTTTTTT	CASSLVSGGGEKLFF
.	TRBJ2-2	few	TRBV15	TGTGCCACCATCCCGGGGTCGGCGAACACCGGGGAGCTGTTTTTT	CATIPGSANTGELFF
.	TRBJ1-6	.	TRBV10-3	TGTGCCACCACGGTGGGGGATTCACCCCTCCACTTT	CATTVGDSPLHF
.	TRBJ2-6	.	TRBV10-1	TGCGCCAGCAGCAACTCGATTACGGCCAACGTCCTGACTTTC	CASSNSITANVLTF
TRBD1	TRBJ1-2	.	TRBV28	TGTGCCACCTCCGGGACAGGGGGGGAAAACTATGGCTACACCTTC	CATSGTGGENYGYTF
TRBD2	TRBJ2-7	.	TRBV10-2	TGCGCCAGCAGTGGTAGACTAGCGGGAGTCTACGAGCAGTACTTC	CASSGRLAGVYEQYF
.	TRBJ2-3	.	TRBV27	TGTGCCAGCAGCCGACAGGGAGGGTTTGCAGATACGCAGTATTTT	CASSRQGGFADTQYF
.	TRBJ2-7	.	TRBV27	TGTGCCAGCAGTTACCTAGCAGGGGTCGGGGTCGAGCAGTACTTC	CASSYLAGVGVEQYF
TRBD1	TRBJ1-5	.	TRBV19	TGTGCCAGTAGTTCAAACAGGGGGGCGAACTCGCCCCAGCATTTT	CASSSNRGANSPQHF
.	TRBJ2-4	once	TRBV6-6	TGTGCCAGCAGTTACGGTGGGACGGACAAAAACATTCAGTACTTC	CASSYGGTDKNIQYF
.	TRBJ1-1	.	TRBV11-2	TGTGCCAGCAGCTTAGATAGAGGGAGTACTGAAGCTTTCTTT	CASSLDRGSTEAFF
.	TRBJ1-2	once	TRBV21-1	TGTGCCAGCAGCAAAGTGGGGGTGGAGGGCTACACCTTC	CASSKVGVEGYTF
.	TRBJ1-1	once	TRBV19	TGTGCCAGTAGTATTGGCAGGAACACTGAAGCTTTCTTT	CASSIGRNTEAFF
TRBD1	TRBJ1-4	.	TRBV4-1	TGCGCCAGCAGCCAACCGGGACAGGGAATTGAAAAACTGTTTTTT	CASSQPGQGIEKLFF
.	TRBJ2-7	.	TRBV21-1	TGTGCCAGCAGCATACTGAGGAGACTAGCGGGAGGGGGCTCCTACGAGCAGTACTTC	CASSILRRLAGGGSYEQYF
.	TRBJ1-5	.	TRBV25-1	TGTGCCAGCAGTGGCCAAGGGAATCAGCCCCAGCATTTT	CASSGQGNQPQHF